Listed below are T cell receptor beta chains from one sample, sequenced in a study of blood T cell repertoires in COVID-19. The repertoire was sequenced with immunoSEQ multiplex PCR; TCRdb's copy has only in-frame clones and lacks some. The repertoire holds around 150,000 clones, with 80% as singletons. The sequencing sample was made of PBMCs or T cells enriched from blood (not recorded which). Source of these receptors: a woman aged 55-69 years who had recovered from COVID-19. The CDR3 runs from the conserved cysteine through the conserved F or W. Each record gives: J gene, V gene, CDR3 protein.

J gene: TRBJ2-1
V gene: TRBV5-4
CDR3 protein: CASILSGGSYNEQFF

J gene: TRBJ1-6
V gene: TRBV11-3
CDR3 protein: CASSLARDSPLHF

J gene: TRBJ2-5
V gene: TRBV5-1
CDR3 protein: CASSRTSAGRETQYF

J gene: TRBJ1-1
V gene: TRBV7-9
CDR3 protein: CASSLEDSTEAFF

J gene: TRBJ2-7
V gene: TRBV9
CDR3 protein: CASSITSMGGEQYF

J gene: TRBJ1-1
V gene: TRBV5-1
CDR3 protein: CASSLGGYGTEAFF

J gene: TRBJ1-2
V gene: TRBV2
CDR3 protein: CASSEQGRFNYGYTF

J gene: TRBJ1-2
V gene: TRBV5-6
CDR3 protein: CASEKKWSYGYTF

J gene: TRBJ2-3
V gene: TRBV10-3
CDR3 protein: CAISERGPADTQYF

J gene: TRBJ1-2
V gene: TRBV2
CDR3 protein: CASRDRGQTYGYTF

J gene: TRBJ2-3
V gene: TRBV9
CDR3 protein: CASSVVGGGTDTQYF

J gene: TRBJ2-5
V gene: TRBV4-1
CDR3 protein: CASSVLAGTGETQYF

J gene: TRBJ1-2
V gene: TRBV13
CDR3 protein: CASSLNGRETRF

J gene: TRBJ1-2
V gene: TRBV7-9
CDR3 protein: CASSVTERANYGYTF

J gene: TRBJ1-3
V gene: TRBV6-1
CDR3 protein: CASSELQGRQTGNTIYF

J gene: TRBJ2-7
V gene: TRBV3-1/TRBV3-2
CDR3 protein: CASSRDRLNPATTYEQYF

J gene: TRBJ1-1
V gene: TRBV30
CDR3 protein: CAWSAPQGSNTEAFF